This is a list of T cell receptor beta chains from one sample in a study of T cell changes during pregnancy in multiple sclerosis. Method: immunoSEQ multiplex PCR; TCRdb's copy keeps in-frame clones and lacks some. The data show about 70,000 clones, less than 95% seen once. The specimen was peripheral blood, collected in the third trimester of pregnancy. The source of these receptors is a female donor with multiple sclerosis, enrolled in a pregnancy study. The CDR3 runs from the conserved cysteine through the conserved F or W. Fields, in order: V gene, clone size, D gene, J gene, CDR3 protein, CDR3 DNA. The D gene is left open where the match is weak. Size tells how often a clone was seen (once, few, many) or the class of an expanded clone, and some rows leave it out.

>TRBV5-6|-|TRBD1|TRBJ1-5
CASSFFRDRAVQPQHF
TGTGCCAGCAGCTTCTTCCGGGACAGGGCTGTTCAGCCCCAGCATTTT
>TRBV7-9|-|TRBD2|TRBJ2-1
CASSLAVLQRGMHEQFF
TGTGCCAGCAGCTTAGCGGTCCTCCAGCGGGGTATGCATGAGCAGTTCTTC
>TRBV10-3|-|-|TRBJ1-1
CAIRGSTEAFF
TGTGCCATCAGGGGGAGCACTGAAGCTTTCTTT
>TRBV4-2|-|TRBD2|TRBJ2-7
CASSLGSGGAEQYF
TGTGCCAGCAGCCTAGGGAGCGGGGGGGCCGAGCAGTACTTC
>TRBV6-4|-|-|TRBJ2-2
CASSRGNTGELFF
TGTGCCAGCAGTCGGGGGAACACCGGGGAGCTGTTTTTT
>TRBV2|-|-|TRBJ2-5
CASSAPFQETQYF
TGTGCCAGCAGCGCGCCGTTCCAAGAGACCCAGTACTTC
>TRBV25-1|-|TRBD1|TRBJ2-6
CASSGSTGVPSGANVLTF
TGTGCCAGCAGTGGCTCGACAGGGGTACCGTCTGGGGCCAACGTCCTGACTTTC
>TRBV2|few|TRBD1|TRBJ1-5
CASRGQVDNQPQHF
TGTGCCAGCAGGGGACAGGTAGACAATCAGCCCCAGCATTTT
>TRBV14|-|TRBD1|TRBJ1-2
CASSQVLPRQGGYGYTF
TGTGCCAGCAGCCAAGTACTCCCCAGGCAGGGGGGCTATGGCTACACCTTC
>TRBV7-9|-|TRBD2|TRBJ2-3
CASSSRGGSTDTQYF
TGTGCCAGCAGCTCGCGGGGGGGCTCCACAGATACGCAGTATTTT
>TRBV7-2|-|-|TRBJ2-7
CASSLVGQGPYEQYF
TGTGCCAGCAGCTTAGTAGGGCAGGGGCCCTACGAGCAGTACTTC
>TRBV30|-|-|TRBJ2-3
CAWSVYDTQYF
TGTGCCTGGAGTGTATATGATACGCAGTATTTT
>TRBV5-4|-|TRBD2|TRBJ2-7
CASSFGASGKSYEQYF
TGTGCCAGCAGCTTCGGCGCTAGCGGGAAAAGCTACGAGCAGTACTTC
>TRBV10-3|-|TRBD1|TRBJ1-6
CAISGGTDNSPLHF
TGTGCCATCAGTGGTGGGACAGATAATTCACCCCTCCACTTT
>TRBV19|few|TRBD1|TRBJ2-7
CASSMDRGREQYF
TGTGCCAGTAGTATGGACAGGGGGCGCGAGCAGTACTTC
>TRBV4-3|-|-|TRBJ2-3
CASSQDLGASTDTQYF
TGCGCCAGCAGCCAAGATCTTGGAGCGTCCACAGATACGCAGTATTTT
>TRBV4-3|-|-|TRBJ1-6
CASSQVVSSYNSPLHF
TGCGCCAGCAGCCAAGTAGTAAGCTCCTATAATTCACCCCTCCACTTT
>TRBV6-5|-|-|TRBJ2-7
CASTFTQGPYEQYF
TGTGCCAGCACCTTCACCCAGGGTCCCTACGAGCAGTACTTC
>TRBV7-2|-|-|TRBJ1-1
CASRKGGATEAFF
TGTGCCAGCAGAAAGGGGGGGGCCACTGAAGCTTTCTTT
>TRBV5-1|-|-|TRBJ2-6
CASSLEAGIGGANVLTF
TGCGCCAGCAGCTTGGAGGCAGGGATTGGGGGGGCCAACGTCCTGACTTTC
>TRBV30|-|-|TRBJ1-5
CAWSSPGGSNQPQHF
TGTGCCTGGAGTTCCCCAGGAGGGAGCAATCAGCCCCAGCATTTT
>TRBV20-1|-|-|TRBJ2-7
CSASEGVEQYF
TGCAGTGCTAGTGAAGGGGTCGAGCAGTACTTC
>TRBV4-3|-|TRBD1|TRBJ1-1
CASSQETGITEAFF
TGCGCCAGCAGCCAAGAGACAGGGATCACTGAAGCTTTCTTT
>TRBV7-2|-|TRBD1|TRBJ1-1
CASSPDRGNTEAFF
TGTGCCAGCAGCCCGGACAGGGGGAACACTGAAGCTTTCTTT
>TRBV27|-|-|TRBJ1-1
CASSFLGGGNTEAFF
TGTGCCAGCAGTTTCCTGGGAGGGGGTAACACTGAAGCTTTCTTT
>TRBV7-7|-|-|TRBJ1-3
CASSPQGTGNTIYF
TGTGCTAGCAGCCCGCAGGGTACTGGAAACACCATATATTTT
>TRBV19|-|TRBD1|TRBJ1-4
CASSVLQGTGEKLFF
TGTGCCAGTAGTGTCCTACAGGGGACGGGCGAAAAACTGTTTTTT
>TRBV6-6|-|TRBD2|TRBJ2-7
CASSYSSGGNEQYF
TGTGCCAGCAGTTACTCTAGCGGGGGCAACGAGCAGTACTTC
>TRBV27|-|TRBD1|TRBJ2-7
CASTPADRRSYEQYF
TGTGCCAGTACACCCGCGGACAGGAGATCCTACGAGCAGTACTTC
>TRBV21-1|-|-|TRBJ1-1
CASSKDTRNLNTEAFF
TGTGCCAGCAGCAAAGATACGAGGAATTTGAACACTGAAGCTTTCTTT
>TRBV7-2|once|TRBD2|TRBJ2-3
CASSLGGAGGHTDTQYF
TGTGCCAGCAGCTTAGGCGGGGCGGGGGGGCACACAGATACGCAGTATTTT
>TRBV5-6|once|-|TRBJ2-1
CASSLPLGNEQFF
TGTGCCAGCAGCTTGCCCCTCGGGAATGAGCAGTTCTTC
>TRBV5-1|-|TRBD1|TRBJ1-5
CASSLTGGYQPQHF
TGCGCCAGCAGCTTAACAGGGGGCTATCAGCCCCAGCATTTT
>TRBV30|-|TRBD1|TRBJ2-3
CAWSVFTTGGDTQYF
TGTGCCTGGAGTGTCTTTACCACAGGGGGGGATACGCAGTATTTT
>TRBV7-9|-|-|TRBJ2-1
CASSPGLSSYNEQFF
TGTGCCAGCAGCCCGGGACTTTCTTCCTACAATGAGCAGTTCTTC
>TRBV30|once|-|TRBJ2-7
CAWSVTGSYEQYF
TGTGCCTGGAGTGTGACAGGATCCTACGAGCAGTACTTC
>TRBV13|-|TRBD1|TRBJ2-2
CASSPRDRGPPGELFF
TGTGCCAGCAGCCCCCGGGACAGGGGGCCCCCCGGGGAGCTGTTTTTT
>TRBV5-4|-|TRBD2|TRBJ2-5
CASSLAGGQETQYF
TGTGCCAGCAGCTTGGCGGGGGGCCAAGAGACCCAGTACTTC
>TRBV4-3|-|-|TRBJ2-2
CASSQESWSNTGELFF
TGCGCCAGCAGCCAAGAAAGCTGGTCGAACACCGGGGAGCTGTTTTTT
>TRBV19|-|-|TRBJ1-5
CASSRQGGQPQHF
TGTGCCAGTAGTAGGCAGGGTGGCCAGCCCCAGCATTTT
>TRBV29-1|-|TRBD1|TRBJ1-2
CSVGQGAEPNYGYTF
TGCAGCGTTGGGCAGGGGGCTGAACCTAACTATGGCTACACCTTC
>TRBV5-6|-|-|TRBJ1-1
CASSPVKGSYTEAFF
TGTGCCAGCAGCCCGGTAAAGGGGTCGTACACTGAAGCTTTCTTT